This note documents a single TCR beta chain sequence. The sample belongs to a study of T cell responses to AZD1222 COVID-19 vaccine. TCRdb's table, derived via immunoSEQ multiplex PCR, lists solely in-frame clones and lacks some. Of under 200,000 clones listed, 88% are singletons. This CDR3 has 14 amino acids. Looked up from germline, CDR1 is SGHRS and CDR2 is YFSETQ. Trimming removed 0 bases at V and 3 bases at J, with 6 bases between. J is TRBJ2-2 and V is TRBV5-1; TRBD2 might be the D (5 bases). This specimen consisted of peripheral blood, obtained 28 days after the second AZD1222 dose. This TCR derives from an adult who received the AZD1222 COVID-19 vaccine. The CDR3 nucleotides are TGCGCCAGCAGCTTGGGGGGAGACACCGGGGAGCTGTTTTTT. Protein product: CASSLGGDTGELFF. Looking up the rest from reference TRBV5-1 and TRBJ2-2 gives the full variable domain: KAGVTQTPRYLIKTRGQQVTLSCSPISGHRSVSWYQQTPGQGLQFLFEYFSETQRNKGNFPGRFSGRQFSNSRSEMNVSTLELGDSALYLCASSLGGDTGELFFGEGSRLTVL.